The 8 T cell receptor beta chains reported below all come from one sample, sequenced in a study of siplizumab effects on memory and regulatory T cells. TCRdb keeps only in-frame clones here, not all; method: immunoSEQ multiplex PCR. The top ten hold over 5.5% of the sample, which has more than 75,000 clones, 80% to 95% seen once. Source material: CD8+ T cells sorted from blood. The receptors come from a human donor in good health.

The chain carries TRBV10-1 and TRBJ2-5, with TRBD1 matching 7 bases. The germline gives CDR1 WNHNN, CDR2 SYGVQD (reference sequence). The CDR3 totals 15 residues. Unmatched junction bases numbered 11, after V lost 6 bases and J lost 4 bases. DNA of the CDR3: TGCGCCAGCAGCCTTGACAGGGTTGGCAGAGAGACCCAGTACTTC. Translated: CASSLDRVGRETQYF.

This clone was seen a single time. The chain has TRBV25-1 and TRBJ2-1; tentative D call: TRBD1 (6 bases). This CDR3 spans 15 amino acids. The germline CDR1 and CDR2 sequences are MGHDK and SYGVNS. Trimming took 2 bases from V and 5 from J, leaving 13 bases between them. CDR3 sequence (DNA): TGTGCCAGCAGTGAAGGGGGCGGGCTGAACAATGAGCAGTTCTTC. Amino acid sequence: CASSEGGGLNNEQFF.

A few counts support this clone. The chain carries TRBV4-1 and TRBJ1-2; no definite D call. Germline V CDR1 and CDR2: MGHRA, YSYEKL. The CDR3 is 13 amino acids. The V gene lost 1 base and the J gene lost 6 bases, with 9 bases spanning the gap. CDR3 in amino acids: CASSQVAGDGYTF. The CDR3 DNA is TGCGCCAGCAGCCAAGTTGCTGGGGATGGCTACACCTTC.

This clone was seen once. The gene calls are TRBV19 and TRBJ1-5; TRBD1 aligns across 7 bases. There are 12 residues in the CDR3. From germline, CDR1 is LNHDA and CDR2 SQIVND (reference sequence). Trimming took 6 bases from V and 16 from J; bases not matched to a gene: 12. The CDR3 is CASRSPRDSHHF. The CDR3 coding sequence is TGTGCCAGTAGGTCCCCCCGGGACAGTCATCATTTT.

The chain's CDR3 is CASSPRNLADNEQFF. The DNA of the CDR3 is TGTGCCAGCTCACCACGCAACCTCGCAGACAATGAGCAGTTCTTC. The chain employs TRBV18 and TRBJ2-1, with no clear D. V was cut by 1 base and J by 5 bases, with 12 bases left in between. The germline gives CDR1 KGHSH, CDR2 LQKENI. The CDR3 is 15 residues long.

This clone has only a few counts. The rearrangement uses TRBV30 and TRBJ2-1; 16 nucleotides match TRBD2. The junction had 2 bases not matched to a gene; V was cut back by 1 base and J by 8 bases. From germline, CDR1 is GTSNPN and CDR2 SVGIG (reference sequence). The CDR3 loop spans 15 amino acids. The CDR3 DNA follows: TGTGCCTGGAGTGAGGGACTAGCGGGAGGGTATGAGCAGTTCTTC. Residues: CAWSEGLAGGYEQFF.

V is TRBV14 and J is TRBJ1-2, with 7 bases fitting TRBD1. The CDR3 runs to 15 residues. Trimming cost V 4 bases and J 3 bases; bases outside gene matches: 8. The germline gives CDR1 SGHDN, CDR2 FVKESK. The CDR3: CASSLMTGTHYGYTF. The CDR3 bases are TGTGCCAGCAGCCTGATGACAGGGACGCACTATGGCTACACCTTC.

The chain uses TRBV7-9 and TRBJ2-7, with D possibly being TRBD2 (7 bases). CDR1 and CDR2 (germline): SEHNR, FQNEAQ (reference sequence). V gave up 1 base and J gave up 3 bases, with 13 bases separating them. This CDR3 contains 15 residues. CDR3: CASSLGGGHLYEQYF. The CDR3, as DNA: TGTGCCAGCAGCTTAGGCGGGGGACACCTCTACGAGCAGTACTTC.